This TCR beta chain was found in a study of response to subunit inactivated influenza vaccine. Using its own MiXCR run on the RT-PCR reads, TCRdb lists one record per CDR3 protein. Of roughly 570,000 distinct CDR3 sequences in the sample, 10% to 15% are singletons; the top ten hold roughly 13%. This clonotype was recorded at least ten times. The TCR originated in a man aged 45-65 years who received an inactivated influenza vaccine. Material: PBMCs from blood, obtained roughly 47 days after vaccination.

The CDR3 reads CASSSTVSEQYF. The CDR3 DNA sequence: TGTGCCAGCAGTTCGACAGTTTCCGAGCAGTACTTC. This chain connects TRBV5-6 to TRBJ2-7, with D possibly TRBD1 on 5 matching bases. V dropped 5 bases and J dropped 6 bases, with 12 bases sitting between them. Germline values: CDR1 SGHDT, CDR2 YYEEEE. The CDR3 is 12 amino acids.